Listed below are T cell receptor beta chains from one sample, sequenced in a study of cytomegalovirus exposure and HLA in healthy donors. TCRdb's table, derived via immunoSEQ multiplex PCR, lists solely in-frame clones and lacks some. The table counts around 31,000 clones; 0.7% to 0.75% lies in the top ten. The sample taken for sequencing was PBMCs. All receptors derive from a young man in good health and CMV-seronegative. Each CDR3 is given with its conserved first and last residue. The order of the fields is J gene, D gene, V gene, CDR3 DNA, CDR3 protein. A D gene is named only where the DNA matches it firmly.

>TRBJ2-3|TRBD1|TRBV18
TGTGCCAGCTCATGGGGACAGCCCACAGATACGCAGTATTTT
CASSWGQPTDTQYF
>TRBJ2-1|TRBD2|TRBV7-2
TGTGCCAGCAGCTTAGAGGGCGGGGGAGACAATGAGCAGTTCTTC
CASSLEGGGDNEQFF
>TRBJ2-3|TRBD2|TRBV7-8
TGTGCCAGCAGCTTAGCGGCTAGCGGGGCGTTGTATACGCAGTATTTT
CASSLAASGALYTQYF
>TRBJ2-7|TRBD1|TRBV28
TGTGCCAGCAGTTCGCCCCGGACAGGGACCGGCGAGCAGTACTTC
CASSSPRTGTGEQYF
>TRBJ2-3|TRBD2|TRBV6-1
TGTGCCAGCAGTGATGTGGCGGGAGGGGCAGATACGCAGTATTTT
CASSDVAGGADTQYF
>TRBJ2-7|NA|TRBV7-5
TGTGCCAGAAGCTTGGCGGGGATAGCGACTTTCAGCTCCTACGAGCAGTACTTC
CARSLAGIATFSSYEQYF
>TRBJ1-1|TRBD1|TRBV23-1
TGCGCCATTGCGGACAGGGACACTGAAGCTTTCTTT
CAIADRDTEAFF
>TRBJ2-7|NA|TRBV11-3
TGTGCCAGCAGCACACAAGAGGGCGAGCAGTACTTC
CASSTQEGEQYF
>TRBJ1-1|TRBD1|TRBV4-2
TGTGCCAGCAGCCACCCCGGCCGGGACAGGGGGTTCGCTTTCTTT
CASSHPGRDRGFAFF
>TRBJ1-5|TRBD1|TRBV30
TGTGCCTGGAGTTGGACAGGTGGCAATCAGCCCCAGCATTTT
CAWSWTGGNQPQHF
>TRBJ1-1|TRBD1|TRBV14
TGTGCCAGCAGCCTACCGGGACAGGGGGCTGATGGGGACACTGAAGCTTTCTTT
CASSLPGQGADGDTEAFF
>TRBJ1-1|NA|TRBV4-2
TGTGCCAGCACGTCAGGGATAGAAGCTTTCTTT
CASTSGIEAFF
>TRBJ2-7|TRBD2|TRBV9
TGTGCCAGCAGCTACCGGGACTACTCCTACGAGCAGTACTTC
CASSYRDYSYEQYF
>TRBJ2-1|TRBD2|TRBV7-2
TGTGCCAGCAGGTTGACTAGCGGGGGTTACTCCTACAATGAGCAGTTCTTC
CASRLTSGGYSYNEQFF
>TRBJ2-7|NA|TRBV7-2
TGTGCCAGCAGTCCCCAGTACTACGAGCAGTACTTC
CASSPQYYEQYF
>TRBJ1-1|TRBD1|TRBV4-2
TGTGCCAGCAGATTCGGACAGGGGATGAACACTGAAGCTTTCTTT
CASRFGQGMNTEAFF
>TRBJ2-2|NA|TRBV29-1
TGCAGCGTAAAGGGGACCGGGGAGCTGTTTTTT
CSVKGTGELFF
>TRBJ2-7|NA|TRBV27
TGTGCCAGCAGTTCAGGGGGAGGCTACGAGCAGTACTTC
CASSSGGGYEQYF
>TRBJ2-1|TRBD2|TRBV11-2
TGTGCCAGCAGCCAAAATAGCGGGGGAGACAATGAGCAGTTCTTC
CASSQNSGGDNEQFF
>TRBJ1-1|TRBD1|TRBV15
TGTGCCACCACCATCCAACAGGGGATGGCTGAAGCTTTCTTT
CATTIQQGMAEAFF
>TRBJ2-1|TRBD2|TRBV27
TGTGCCAGCAGTTTCCTCGGGACTAGCGGGGGCAATGAGCAGTTCTTC
CASSFLGTSGGNEQFF
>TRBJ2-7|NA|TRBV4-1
TGCGCCAGCAGTCACACAGGGCGCAAAGGCTACGAGCAGTACTTC
CASSHTGRKGYEQYF
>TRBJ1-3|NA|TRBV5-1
TGCGCCAGCAGCATTGGACAGCTCTCTGGAAACACCATATATTTT
CASSIGQLSGNTIYF
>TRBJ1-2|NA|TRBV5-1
TGCGCCAGCAGCTTGGCTCCAGAGCGCGGCTACACCTTC
CASSLAPERGYTF
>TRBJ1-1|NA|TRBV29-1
TGCAGCGTGGGGGCCAGTTGGGGCACTGAAGCTTTCTTT
CSVGASWGTEAFF
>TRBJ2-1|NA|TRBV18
TGTGCCAGCTCACCCCCTAGCGCCTACTCCTACAATGAGCAGTTCTTC
CASSPPSAYSYNEQFF
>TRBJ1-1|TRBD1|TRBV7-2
TGTGCCAGCAGCTCTCAGGGGGCGCCGAGTAAGGCTTTCTTT
CASSSQGAPSKAFF
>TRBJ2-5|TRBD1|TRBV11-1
TGTGCCAGCAGCCGGGACAGAACGCAAGAGACCCAGTACTTC
CASSRDRTQETQYF
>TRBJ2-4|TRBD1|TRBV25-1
TGTGCCAGCATTATCCGGGACAGGGTGAGGAACATTCAGTACTTC
CASIIRDRVRNIQYF
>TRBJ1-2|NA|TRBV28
TGTGCCAGCAGTTTCGTCGGGCCCGGAGGGTATGGCTACACCTTC
CASSFVGPGGYGYTF
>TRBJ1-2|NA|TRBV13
TGTGCCAGCAGCTCGGGCGGGGGAACCTATGGCTACACCTTC
CASSSGGGTYGYTF
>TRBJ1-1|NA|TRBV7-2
TGTGCCAGCAGCCGGAGGCTGAACACTGAAGCTTTCTTT
CASSRRLNTEAFF